This T cell receptor (beta chain) was sequenced in a study of cytomegalovirus exposure and HLA in healthy donors. The study, taken as a whole, reports: Listed as cytomegalovirus-associated were 150 to 200 TCR beta chains. Upon later analysis, HLA-associated TCR beta chains proved more clonally expanded than other, equally common chains. Later on, a genetic analysis was performed. It linked a missense variant in DCLRE1C with V- and J-gene trimming of TCR beta.

About this clone: The antigen remains unidentified.

The PCR used 60 Vbeta and 13 Jbeta primers. Here immunoSEQ multiplex PCR was the method, and the copy in TCRdb shows in-frame clones only, minus some. The repertoire has 100,000 or so clones, about 59% of them found once; the top ten carry around 4%. Trimming pared 5 bases from V and 4 bases from J, leaving 9 bases between. The CDR3 has 13 amino acids. Germline CDR1 SNHLY, CDR2 FYNNEI. The genes are TRBV2 and TRBJ1-3, with D possibly TRBD1 on 5 matching bases. This clonotype was sampled from a young man in good health and CMV-seropositive. The specimen was PBMCs. The CDR3 nucleotides are TGTGCCAGCAGTTCGGACACGGGAAACACCATATATTTT. It is translated as CASSSDTGNTIYF.